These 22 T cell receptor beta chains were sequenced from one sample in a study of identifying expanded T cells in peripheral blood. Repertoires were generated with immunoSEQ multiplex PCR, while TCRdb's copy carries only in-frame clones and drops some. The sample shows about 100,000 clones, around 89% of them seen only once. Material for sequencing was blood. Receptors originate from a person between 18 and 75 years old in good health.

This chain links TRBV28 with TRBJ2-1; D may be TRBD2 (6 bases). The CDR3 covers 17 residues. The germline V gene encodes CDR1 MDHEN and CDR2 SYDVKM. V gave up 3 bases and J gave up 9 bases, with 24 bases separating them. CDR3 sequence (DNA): TGTGCCAGCAGTTTTCTGGCTAGCGAGGGGTTTGGTGCTGAGCAGTTCTTC. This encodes CASSFLASEGFGAEQFF.

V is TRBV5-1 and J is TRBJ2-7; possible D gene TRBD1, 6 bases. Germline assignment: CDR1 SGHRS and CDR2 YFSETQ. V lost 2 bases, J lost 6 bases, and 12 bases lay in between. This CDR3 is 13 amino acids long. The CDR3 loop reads CASSFRQEAEQYF. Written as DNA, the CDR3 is TGCGCCAGCAGCTTCCGACAGGAGGCCGAGCAGTACTTC.

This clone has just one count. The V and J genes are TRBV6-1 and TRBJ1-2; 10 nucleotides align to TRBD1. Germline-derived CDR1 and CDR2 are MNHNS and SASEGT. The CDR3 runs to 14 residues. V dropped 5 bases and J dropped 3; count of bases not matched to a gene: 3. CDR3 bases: TGTGCCAGCAGTTTGACAGGGGGCGACTATGGCTACACCTTC. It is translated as CASSLTGGDYGYTF.

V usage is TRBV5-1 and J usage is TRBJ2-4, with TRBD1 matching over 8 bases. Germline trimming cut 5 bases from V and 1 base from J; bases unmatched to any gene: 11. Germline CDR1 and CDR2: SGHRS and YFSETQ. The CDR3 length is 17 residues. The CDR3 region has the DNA TGCGCCAGCAGTCAAAAGACAGGGGTAGGGGCCAAAAACATTCAGTACTTC. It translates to CASSQKTGVGAKNIQYF.

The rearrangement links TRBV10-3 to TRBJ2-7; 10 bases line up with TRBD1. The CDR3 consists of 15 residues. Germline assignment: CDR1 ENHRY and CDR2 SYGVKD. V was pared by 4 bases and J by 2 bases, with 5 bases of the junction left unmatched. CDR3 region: CAISGTGQGAYEQYF. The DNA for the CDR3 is TGTGCCATCAGTGGTACAGGACAGGGGGCCTACGAGCAGTACTTC.

CDR3 sequence: CSVIVLGNQHF. The CDR3 DNA reads TGCAGCGTAATTGTACTCGGGAACCAGCATTTT. The gene calls are TRBV29-1 and TRBJ1-5; D remains unclear. The germline V gene encodes CDR1 SQVTM and CDR2 ANQGSEA. The CDR3 runs to 11 residues. V lost 6 bases to trimming and J lost 12 bases, with 15 bases between them. The full variable domain, completed using reference TRBV29-1 and TRBJ1-5, is SAVISQKPSRDICQRGTSLTIQCQVDSQVTMMFWYRQQPGQSLTLIATANQGSEATYESGFVIDKFPISRPNLTFSTLTVSNMSPEDSSIYLCSVIVLGNQHFGDGTRLSIL.

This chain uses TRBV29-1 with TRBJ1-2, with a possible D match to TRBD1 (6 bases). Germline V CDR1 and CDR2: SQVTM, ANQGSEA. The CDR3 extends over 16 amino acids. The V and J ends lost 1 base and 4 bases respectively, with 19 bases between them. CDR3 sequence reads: CSVEAEEGERPYGYTF. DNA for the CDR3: TGCAGCGTTGAAGCTGAGGAGGGGGAGAGGCCCTATGGCTACACCTTC.

This CDR3 reads CASSVGERDLPGELFF. CDR3 in DNA: TGTGCCAGCAGCGTAGGGGAGAGGGATTTACCCGGGGAGCTGTTTTTT. V is TRBV9 and J is TRBJ2-2; D is possibly TRBD2 (5 bases). Germline lookup yields CDR1 SGDLS and CDR2 YYNGEE. The CDR3 spans 16 residues. V was pared by 0 bases and J by 6 bases, with 15 bases between.

In nucleotides, the CDR3 is TGCGCCAGCAGCTTGCCCGGGCTCCCCGAGGAAGCTTTCTTT. Translating gives CASSLPGLPEEAFF. The rearrangement joins TRBV5-1 to TRBJ1-1; D is unclear. Germline lookup yields CDR1 SGHRS and CDR2 YFSETQ. The CDR3 totals 14 residues. V lost 1 base and J 8 bases, leaving 15 bases between the germline ends.

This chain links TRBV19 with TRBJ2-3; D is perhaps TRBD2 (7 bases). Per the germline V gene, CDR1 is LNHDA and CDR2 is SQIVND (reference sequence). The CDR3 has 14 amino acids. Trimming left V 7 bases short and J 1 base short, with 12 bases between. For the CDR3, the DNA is TGTGCCAGTAAGGGGGGGTCGCGCACAGATACGCAGTATTTT. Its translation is CASKGGSRTDTQYF.

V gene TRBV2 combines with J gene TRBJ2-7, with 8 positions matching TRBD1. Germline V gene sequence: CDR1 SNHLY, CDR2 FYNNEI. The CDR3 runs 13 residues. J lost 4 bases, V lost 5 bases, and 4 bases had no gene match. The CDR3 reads CASSTGGHYEQYF. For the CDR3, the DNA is TGTGCCAGCAGTACAGGGGGGCATTACGAGCAGTACTTC.

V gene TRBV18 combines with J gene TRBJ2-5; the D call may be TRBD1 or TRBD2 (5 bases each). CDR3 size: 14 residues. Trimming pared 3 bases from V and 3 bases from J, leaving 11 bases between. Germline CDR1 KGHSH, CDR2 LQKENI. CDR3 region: CASSPRQREETQYF. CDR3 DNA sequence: TGTGCCAGCTCACCCAGACAGAGGGAAGAGACCCAGTACTTC.

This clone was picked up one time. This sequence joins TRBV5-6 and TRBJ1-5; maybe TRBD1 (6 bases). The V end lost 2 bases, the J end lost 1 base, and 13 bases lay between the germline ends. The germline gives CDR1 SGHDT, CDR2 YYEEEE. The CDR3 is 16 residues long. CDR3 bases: TGTGCCAGCAGCTTAGGGGGGATAGGGAGCAATCAGCCCCAGCATTTT. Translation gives CASSLGGIGSNQPQHF.

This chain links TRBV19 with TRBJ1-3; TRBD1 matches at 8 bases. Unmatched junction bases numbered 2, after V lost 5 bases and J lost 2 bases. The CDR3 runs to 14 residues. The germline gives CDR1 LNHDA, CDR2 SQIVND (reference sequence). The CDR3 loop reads CASSPTGAGNTIYF. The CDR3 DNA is TGTGCCAGTAGTCCGACAGGGGCTGGAAACACCATATATTTT.

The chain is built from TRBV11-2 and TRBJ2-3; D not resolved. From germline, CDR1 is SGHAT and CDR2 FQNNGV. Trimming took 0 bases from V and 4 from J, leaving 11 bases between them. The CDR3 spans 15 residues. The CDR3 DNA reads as TGTGCCAGCAGCTTAGACCAGACGTTGGCAGATACGCAGTATTTT. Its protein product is CASSLDQTLADTQYF. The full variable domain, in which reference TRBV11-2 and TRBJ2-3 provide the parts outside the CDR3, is EAGVAQSPRYKIIEKRQSVAFWCNPISGHATLYWYQQILGQGPKLLIQFQNNGVVDDSQLPKDRFSAERLKGVDSTLKIQPAKLEDSAVYLCASSLDQTLADTQYFGPGTRLTVL.

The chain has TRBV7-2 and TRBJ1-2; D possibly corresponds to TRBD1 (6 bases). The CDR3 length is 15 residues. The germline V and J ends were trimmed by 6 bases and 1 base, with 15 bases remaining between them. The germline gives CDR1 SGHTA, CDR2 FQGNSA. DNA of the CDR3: TGTGCCAGCAGTTCCTGGGACACCCATAACTATGGCTACACCTTC. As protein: CASSSWDTHNYGYTF. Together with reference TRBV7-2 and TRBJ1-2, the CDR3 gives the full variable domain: GAGVSQSPSNKVTEKGKDVELRCDPISGHTALYWYRQSLGQGLEFLIYFQGNSAPDKSGLPSDRFSAERTGGSVSTLTIQRTQQEDSAVYLCASSSWDTHNYGYTFGSGTRLTVV.

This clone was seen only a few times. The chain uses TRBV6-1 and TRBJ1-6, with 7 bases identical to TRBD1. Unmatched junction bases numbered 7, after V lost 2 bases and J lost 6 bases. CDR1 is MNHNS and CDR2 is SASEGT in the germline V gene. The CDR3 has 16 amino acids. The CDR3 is CASSEYLGGSNSPLHF. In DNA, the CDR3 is TGTGCCAGCAGTGAATATCTAGGGGGCAGTAATTCACCCCTCCACTTT.

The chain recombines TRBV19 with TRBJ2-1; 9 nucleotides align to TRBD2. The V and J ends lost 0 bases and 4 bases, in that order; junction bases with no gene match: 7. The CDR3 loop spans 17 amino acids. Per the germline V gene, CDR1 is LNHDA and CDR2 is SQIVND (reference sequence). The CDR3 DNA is TGTGCCAGTAGTATAGATCGAGCGGGGGGTCAATACAATGAGCAGTTCTTC. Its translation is CASSIDRAGGQYNEQFF.

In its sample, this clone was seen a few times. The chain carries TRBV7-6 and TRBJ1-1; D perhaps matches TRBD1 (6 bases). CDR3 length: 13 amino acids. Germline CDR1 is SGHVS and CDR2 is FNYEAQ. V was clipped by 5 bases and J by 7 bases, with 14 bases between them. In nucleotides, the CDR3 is TGTGCCAGCAGCCTAGGGGGACCCAATGAAGCTTTCTTT. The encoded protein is CASSLGGPNEAFF. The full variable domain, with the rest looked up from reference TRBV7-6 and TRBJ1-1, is GAGVSQSPRYKVTKRGQDVALRCDPISGHVSLYWYRQALGQGPEFLTYFNYEAQQDKSGLPNDRFSAERPEGSISTLTIQRTEQRDSAMYRCASSLGGPNEAFFGQGTRLTVV.

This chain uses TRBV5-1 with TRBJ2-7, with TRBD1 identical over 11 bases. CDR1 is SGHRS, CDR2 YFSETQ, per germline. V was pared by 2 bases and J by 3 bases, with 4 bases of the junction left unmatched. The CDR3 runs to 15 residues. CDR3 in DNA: TGCGCCAGCAGCTTTAGGGGACAGGGGGACTACGAGCAGTACTTC. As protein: CASSFRGQGDYEQYF.

CDR3 sequence: CASILDRVANEKLFF. The CDR3 DNA is TGTGCCAGTATCCTAGACAGGGTAGCTAATGAAAAACTGTTTTTT. This sequence joins TRBV19 and TRBJ1-4; TRBD1 aligns across 7 bases. V was pared by 7 bases and J by 3 bases, with 8 bases of the junction left unmatched. CDR3 length equals 15 residues. CDR1 is LNHDA, CDR2 SQIVND, per germline (reference sequence).

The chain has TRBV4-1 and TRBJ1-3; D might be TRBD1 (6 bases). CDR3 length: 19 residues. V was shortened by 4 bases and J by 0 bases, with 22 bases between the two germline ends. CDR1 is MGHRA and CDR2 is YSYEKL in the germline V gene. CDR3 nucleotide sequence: TGCGCCAGCAGCCGCAGAGGTAACAGGGCGGTAAGCTCTGGAAACACCATATATTTT. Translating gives CASSRRGNRAVSSGNTIYF.